This T cell receptor (beta chain) emerged from a study of blood T cells in healthy people across ages. Total RNA extraction produced at least 5.5 micrograms (per sample) for the study. Next came a second PCR, run for roughly 6 to 11 cycles, which used a sample-barcoded 5' primer along with a J-beta primer mix. A template-switch adaptor that had 12 random nucleotides put a tag on each cDNA molecule. TCRdb processed the 5' RACE reads anew with MiXCR; each CDR3 protein has one entry. This sample has just under 750,000 distinct CDR3 sequences, with around a fifth found just once. As concerns this clonotype: What it binds is not known.

The study, taken as a whole, reports: The study could not conclusively compare naive and antigen-experienced cells, given its unsorted PBMCs. Researchers report that TCR beta diversity correlated strongly with naive T cell percentage.

The TCR sequence derives from a man between 65 and 80 years old in good health. The specimen sequenced was blood.

CDR3: CASSQAAGVRYEQYF. Here the CDR3 DNA reads TGTGCCAGCAGCCAAGCGGCAGGGGTAAGATACGAGCAGTACTTC. V gene TRBV4-2 combines with J gene TRBJ2-7; D is perhaps TRBD1 (6 bases). Per the germline V gene, CDR1 is LGHNA and CDR2 is YNFKEQ. This CDR3 spans 15 amino acids. V lost 1 base, J lost 4 bases, and 14 bases lay in between.